This TCR beta chain was identified during a study of response to subunit inactivated influenza vaccine. TCRdb fed the RT-PCR reads into MiXCR, producing one record per CDR3 protein. This table holds a few hundred thousand distinct CDR3 sequences, approximately 11% found once. Study-wide results and limits: Every seasonal influenza vaccination brings in few new T cells, the authors suggested.

Details on this clonotype: No antigen is known for it.

Germline CDR1 reads MGHRA; CDR2 reads YSYEKL. The CDR3 loop spans 13 amino acids. The V and J ends lost 3 bases and 8 bases, in that order; junction bases with no gene match: 6. This sequence originates from a man in his fifties or sixties who received an inactivated influenza vaccine. The genes are TRBV4-1 and TRBJ1-1; 7 bases are shared with TRBD1. Sequencing was performed on PBMCs from blood, taken about 6 weeks after vaccination. The CDR3 DNA is TGCGCCAGCAGCCAGTCGACAGGGTTAGAAGCTTTCTTT. It specifies CASSQSTGLEAFF.